These 10 T cell receptor beta chains came from one sample sequenced in a study of beta chain features in type 1 diabetes. Study results and caveats: TCRB CDR3s were moderately but significantly shorter in Type 1 diabetes patients in all four CD4+ subsets.

Expressed TCRB transcripts were sequenced because the entire RNA isolate underwent reverse transcription. The table came from immunoSEQ multiplex PCR; TCRdb's copy has only in-frame clones and leaves some out. The repertoire has 250,000 to 350,000 clones, roughly an eighth of them found once; the top ten carry about 0.016%. Their antigen targets remain unknown. Sequencing was performed on naive CD4+ T cells from blood. The receptors here all came from a man aged 30 to 39 with type 1 diabetes.

The rearrangement links TRBV2 to TRBJ2-5, with 9 bases that match TRBD2. The CDR3 runs 15 residues. The germline V gene encodes CDR1 SNHLY and CDR2 FYNNEI. With V trimmed by 8 bases and J by 5 bases, 12 bases remained unmatched. In DNA form, the CDR3 reads TGTGCCAGCGCTGGAGAAGCGGGAGGTTCTGAGACCCAGTACTTC. Amino acids: CASAGEAGGSETQYF.

The chain has TRBV28 and TRBJ2-1; 11 nucleotides line up with TRBD2. From germline, CDR1 is MDHEN and CDR2 SYDVKM. V lost 5 bases to trimming and J lost 4 bases; unmatched junction nucleotides: 7. CDR3 length equals 16 residues. The CDR3 DNA reads TGTGCCAGCAGTAGTAGCGGGAGGGCCAGATACAATGAGCAGTTCTTC. It translates to CASSSSGRARYNEQFF.

This clone occurred a few times. The CDR3 spells CASSESSGRALEQFF. In nucleotides, the CDR3 is TGTGCCAGCAGTGAATCTAGCGGGAGGGCCTTGGAGCAGTTCTTC. The chain is built from TRBV25-1 and TRBJ2-1, with 12 bases aligning to TRBD2. The CDR3 loop spans 15 amino acids. The germline V gene encodes CDR1 MGHDK and CDR2 SYGVNS. After removal of 1 base from V and 10 bases from J, the junction contained 5 bases not matched to a gene.

The chain employs TRBV2 and TRBJ2-1; D perhaps matches TRBD2 (5 bases). CDR1 is SNHLY, CDR2 FYNNEI, per germline. V was cut by 3 bases and J by 7 bases, with 16 bases left in between. The CDR3 runs 15 residues. This CDR3 is CASSDERAYGNEQFF. For the CDR3, the DNA is TGTGCCAGCAGTGATGAGAGGGCCTATGGGAATGAGCAGTTCTTC.

The chain joins TRBV18 to TRBJ2-1; TRBD2 might be the D (5 bases). With 3 bases removed from V and 8 bases from J, the gap between germline ends came to 20 bases. This CDR3 contains 16 residues. Germline CDR1 and CDR2: KGHSH and LQKENI. Here the CDR3 DNA reads TGTGCCAGCTCACCCGCAGTTCCCGGGATGATCGATGAGCAGTTCTTC. Translating gives CASSPAVPGMIDEQFF.

In this sample, this clone turned up a few times. The V and J genes are TRBV28 and TRBJ1-1, with D maybe TRBD1 (6 bases). The CDR3 has 12 residues. The V end lost 11 bases, the J end lost 3 bases, and 13 bases lay between the germline ends. Per germline, CDR1 MDHEN and CDR2 SYDVKM. The CDR3 DNA follows: TGTGCCGCCCAGGGGTTGTACACTGAAGCTTTCTTT. It encodes CAAQGLYTEAFF. The complete variable domain, with remaining parts taken from reference TRBV28 and TRBJ1-1, reads DVKVTQSSRYLVKRTGEKVFLECVQDMDHENMFWYRQDPGLGLRLIYFSYDVKMKEKGDIPEGYSVSREKKERFSLILESASTNQTSMYLCAAQGLYTEAFFGQGTRLTVV.

In its sample, this clone was seen a few times. This chain connects TRBV15 to TRBJ1-2; 9 bases are a match to TRBD1. The germline V gene has CDR1 LNHNV and CDR2 YYDKDF (reference sequence). The CDR3 consists of 14 residues. V was pared by 3 bases and J by 5 bases, with 4 bases of the junction left unmatched. CDR3 bases: TGTGCCACCAGCAGGGACAGGGGAATGTATGGCTACACCTTC. The encoded protein is CATSRDRGMYGYTF.

V usage is TRBV19 and J usage is TRBJ2-5; D unresolved. V was pared by 6 bases and J by 1 base, with 9 bases between. The CDR3 spans 13 residues. Per germline, CDR1 LNHDA and CDR2 SQIVND (reference sequence). The CDR3 here is CASSKIGQETQYF. Here the CDR3 DNA reads TGTGCCAGTAGCAAAATCGGCCAAGAGACCCAGTACTTC.

In nucleotides, the CDR3 is TGTGCCACTCAGGGAGGTATTGGCTACACCTTC. It yields the protein CATQGGIGYTF. The rearrangement uses TRBV28 and TRBJ1-2, with D perhaps TRBD1 (5 bases). The CDR3 spans 11 residues. V was shortened by 10 bases and J by 7 bases, with 13 bases between the two germline ends. Germline V gene lookup returns CDR1 MDHEN and CDR2 SYDVKM.

This clone has only a few counts. The rearrangement links TRBV18 to TRBJ2-7, with 10 bases identical to TRBD2. V dropped 4 bases and J dropped 0; count of bases not matched to a gene: 6. This CDR3 is built from 16 residues. Germline V lookup: CDR1 KGHSH, CDR2 LQKENI. The CDR3 DNA follows: TGTGCCAGCTCACTATCCGGGACTAGCGACTCCTACGAGCAGTACTTC. Encoded protein: CASSLSGTSDSYEQYF. The full variable domain, in which reference TRBV18 and TRBJ2-7 provide the parts outside the CDR3, is NAGVMQNPRHLVRRRGQEARLRCSPMKGHSHVYWYRQLPEEGLKFMVYLQKENIIDESGMPKERFSAEFPKEGPSILRIQQVVRGDSAAYFCASSLSGTSDSYEQYFGPGTRLTVT.